This entry describes one T cell receptor (beta chain). The assay was immunoSEQ multiplex PCR, and TCRdb's table has in-frame clones only and misses some. Counted here are 400,000 to 550,000 clones, around nine tenths occurring once; the ten biggest clones make up approximately 2%. These data belong to a study of blood T cell repertoires in COVID-19. V lost 5 bases to trimming and J lost 6 bases; unmatched junction nucleotides: 9. The CDR3 extends over 15 amino acids. Germline V lookup: CDR1 MGHRA, CDR2 YSYEKL. This chain joins TRBV4-1 and TRBJ2-1; 8 bases map to TRBD2. The receptor's source is a woman aged 18 to 35 with acute COVID-19. Sequenced: PBMCs or T cells enriched from blood (not recorded which). CDR3 sequence: CASSTRGGLSNEQFF. The DNA for the CDR3 is TGCGCCAGCAGCACTCGGGGGGGCCTCTCCAATGAGCAGTTCTTC.